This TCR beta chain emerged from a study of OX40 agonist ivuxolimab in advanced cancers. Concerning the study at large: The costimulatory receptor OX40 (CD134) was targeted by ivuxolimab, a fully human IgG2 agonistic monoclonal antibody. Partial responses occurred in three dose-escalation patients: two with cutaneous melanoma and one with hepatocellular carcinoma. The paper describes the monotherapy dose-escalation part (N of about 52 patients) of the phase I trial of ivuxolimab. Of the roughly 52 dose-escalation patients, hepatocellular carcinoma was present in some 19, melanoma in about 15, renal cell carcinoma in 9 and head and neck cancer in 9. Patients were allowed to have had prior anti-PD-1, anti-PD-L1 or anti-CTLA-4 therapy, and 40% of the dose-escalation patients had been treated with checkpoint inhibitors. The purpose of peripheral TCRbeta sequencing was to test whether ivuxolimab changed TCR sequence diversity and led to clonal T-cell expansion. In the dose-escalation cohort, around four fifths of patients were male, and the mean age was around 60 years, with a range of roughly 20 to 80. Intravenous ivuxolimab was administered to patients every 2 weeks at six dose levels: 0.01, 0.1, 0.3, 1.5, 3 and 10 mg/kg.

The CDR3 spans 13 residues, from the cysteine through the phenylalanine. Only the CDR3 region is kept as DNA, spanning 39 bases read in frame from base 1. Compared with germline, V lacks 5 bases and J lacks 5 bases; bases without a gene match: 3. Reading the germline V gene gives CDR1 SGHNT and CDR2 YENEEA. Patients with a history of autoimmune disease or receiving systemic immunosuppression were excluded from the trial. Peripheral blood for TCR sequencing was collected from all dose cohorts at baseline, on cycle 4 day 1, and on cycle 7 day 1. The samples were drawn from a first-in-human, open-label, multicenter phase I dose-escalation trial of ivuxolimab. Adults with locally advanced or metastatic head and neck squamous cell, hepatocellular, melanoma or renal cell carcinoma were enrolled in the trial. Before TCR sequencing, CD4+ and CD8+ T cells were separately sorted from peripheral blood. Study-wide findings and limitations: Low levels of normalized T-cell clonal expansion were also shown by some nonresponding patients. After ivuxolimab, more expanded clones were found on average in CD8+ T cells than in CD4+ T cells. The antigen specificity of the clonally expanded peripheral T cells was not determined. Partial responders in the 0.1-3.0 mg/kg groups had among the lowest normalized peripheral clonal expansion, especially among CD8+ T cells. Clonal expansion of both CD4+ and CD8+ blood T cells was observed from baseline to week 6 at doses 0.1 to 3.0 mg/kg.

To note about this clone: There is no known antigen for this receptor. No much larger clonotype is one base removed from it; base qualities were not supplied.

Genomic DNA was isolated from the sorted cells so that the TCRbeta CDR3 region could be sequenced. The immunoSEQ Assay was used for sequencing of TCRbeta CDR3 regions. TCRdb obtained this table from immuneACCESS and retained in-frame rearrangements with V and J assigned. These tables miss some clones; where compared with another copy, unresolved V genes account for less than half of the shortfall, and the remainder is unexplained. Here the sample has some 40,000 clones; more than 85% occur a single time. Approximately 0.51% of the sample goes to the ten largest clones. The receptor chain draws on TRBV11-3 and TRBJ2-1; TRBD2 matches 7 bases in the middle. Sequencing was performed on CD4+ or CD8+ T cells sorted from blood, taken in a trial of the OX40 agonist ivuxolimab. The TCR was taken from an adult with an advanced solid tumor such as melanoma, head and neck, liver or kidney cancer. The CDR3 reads CASSPRGDNEQFF. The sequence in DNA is TGTGCCAGCAGCCCCCGGGGGGACAATGAGCAGTTCTTC.